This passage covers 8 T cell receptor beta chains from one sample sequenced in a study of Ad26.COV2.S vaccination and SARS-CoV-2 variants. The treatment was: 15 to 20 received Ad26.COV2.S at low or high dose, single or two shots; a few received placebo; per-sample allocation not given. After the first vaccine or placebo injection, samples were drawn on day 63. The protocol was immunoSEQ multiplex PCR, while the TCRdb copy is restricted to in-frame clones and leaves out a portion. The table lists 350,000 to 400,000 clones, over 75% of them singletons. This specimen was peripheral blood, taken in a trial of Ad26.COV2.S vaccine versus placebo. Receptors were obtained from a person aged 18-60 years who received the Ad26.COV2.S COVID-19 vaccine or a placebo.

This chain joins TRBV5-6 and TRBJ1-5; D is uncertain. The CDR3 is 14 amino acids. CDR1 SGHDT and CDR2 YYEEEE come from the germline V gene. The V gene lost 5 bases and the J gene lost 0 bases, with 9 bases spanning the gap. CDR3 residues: CASSRGYSNQPQHF. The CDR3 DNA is TGTGCCAGCAGTCGGGGTTATAGCAATCAGCCCCAGCATTTT.

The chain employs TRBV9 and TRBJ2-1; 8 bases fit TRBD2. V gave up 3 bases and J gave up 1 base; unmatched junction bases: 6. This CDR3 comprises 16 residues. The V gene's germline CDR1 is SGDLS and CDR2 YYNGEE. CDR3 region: CASSDRTSRSYNEQFF. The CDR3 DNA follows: TGTGCCAGCAGCGACCGGACTAGCAGGTCCTACAATGAGCAGTTCTTC.

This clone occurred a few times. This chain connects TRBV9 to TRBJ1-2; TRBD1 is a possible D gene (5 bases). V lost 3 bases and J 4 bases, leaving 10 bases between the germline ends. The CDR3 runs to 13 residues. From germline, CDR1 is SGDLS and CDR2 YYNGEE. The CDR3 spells CASSGGEGYGYTF. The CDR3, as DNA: TGTGCCAGCAGCGGAGGGGAGGGCTATGGCTACACCTTC.

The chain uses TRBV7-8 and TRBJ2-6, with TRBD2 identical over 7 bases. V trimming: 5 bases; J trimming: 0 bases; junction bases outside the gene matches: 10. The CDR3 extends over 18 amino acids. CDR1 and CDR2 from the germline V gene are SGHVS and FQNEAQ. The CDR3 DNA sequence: TGTGCCAGCAGCGCTTTAGTGGGGGGGACCTCTGGGGCCAACGTCCTGACTTTC. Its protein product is CASSALVGGTSGANVLTF.

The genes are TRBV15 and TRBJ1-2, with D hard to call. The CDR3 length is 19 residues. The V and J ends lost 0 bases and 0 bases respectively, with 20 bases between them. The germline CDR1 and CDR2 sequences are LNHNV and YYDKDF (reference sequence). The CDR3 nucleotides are TGTGCCACCAGCAGAGACCCCCGACCTTACAGACCTACTAACTATGGCTACACCTTC. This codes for CATSRDPRPYRPTNYGYTF.

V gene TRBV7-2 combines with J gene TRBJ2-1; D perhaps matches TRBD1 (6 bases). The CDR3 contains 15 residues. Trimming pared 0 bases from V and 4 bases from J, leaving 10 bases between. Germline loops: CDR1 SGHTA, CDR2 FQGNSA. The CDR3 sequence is CASSLAVGTYNEQFF. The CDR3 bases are TGTGCCAGCAGCTTAGCCGTCGGGACATACAATGAGCAGTTCTTC.

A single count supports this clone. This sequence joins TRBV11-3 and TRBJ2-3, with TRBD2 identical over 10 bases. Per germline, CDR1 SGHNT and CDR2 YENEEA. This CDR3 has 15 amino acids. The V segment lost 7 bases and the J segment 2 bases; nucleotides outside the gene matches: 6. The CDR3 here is CASTQRGGSTDTQYF. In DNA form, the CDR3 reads TGTGCCAGCACCCAGCGGGGGGGGTCCACAGATACGCAGTATTTT.

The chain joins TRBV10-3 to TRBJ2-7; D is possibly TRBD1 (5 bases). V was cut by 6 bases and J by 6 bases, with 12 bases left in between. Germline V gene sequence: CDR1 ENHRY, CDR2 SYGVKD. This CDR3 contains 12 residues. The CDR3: CAISLQASEQYF. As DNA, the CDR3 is TGTGCCATCAGCTTACAGGCGTCCGAGCAGTACTTC.